One sample yielded the 9 T cell receptor beta chains listed below, sequenced in a study of cytomegalovirus exposure and HLA in healthy donors. PCR amplification relied on 60 Vbeta primers (plus 13 Jbeta primers). Sequenced by immunoSEQ multiplex PCR; TCRdb stores in-frame clones only, minus some. The specimen's table records 200,000 to 250,000 clones. The specimen was PBMCs. The receptors stem from a woman aged 30 to 39 in good health and CMV-seropositive.

J is TRBJ1-2 and V is TRBV7-2, with 7 bases fitting TRBD1. Germline CDR1 is SGHTA and CDR2 is FQGNSA. This CDR3 has 18 amino acids. Trimming at V came to 0 bases and at J to 2 bases, leaving 12 bases not matched to a gene. This CDR3 reads CASSLAGPGRGANYGYTF. In DNA, the CDR3 is TGTGCCAGCAGCTTAGCTGGGCCCGGCAGGGGGGCCAACTATGGCTACACCTTC.

V is TRBV7-2 and J is TRBJ2-3; D is possibly TRBD2 (5 bases). Per germline, CDR1 SGHTA and CDR2 FQGNSA. V shed 5 bases and J shed 0 bases, with 9 bases lying between them. This CDR3 has 14 amino acids. The CDR3 DNA is TGTGCCAGCAGCCTGACTATTAGCACAGATACGCAGTATTTT. It is translated as CASSLTISTDTQYF.

In DNA form, the CDR3 reads TGCAGCGTTGGGGACAGCCACCCCGATCAGCCCCAGCATTTT. This encodes CSVGDSHPDQPQHF. The chain has TRBV29-1 and TRBJ1-5; 7 nucleotides agree with TRBD1. After removal of 4 bases from V and 5 bases from J, the junction contained 8 bases not matched to a gene. Germline CDR1 is SQVTM and CDR2 is ANQGSEA. The CDR3 covers 14 residues.

The J gene is TRBJ2-1, the V gene TRBV4-3; TRBD2 is a possible D gene (5 bases). Trimming removed 3 bases at V and 0 bases at J, with 12 bases between. The CDR3 runs 16 residues. Germline lookup yields CDR1 LGHNA and CDR2 YSLEER. This chain's CDR3 is CASSQDWQSSYNEQFF. The CDR3 DNA reads TGCGCCAGCAGCCAGGACTGGCAGAGCTCCTACAATGAGCAGTTCTTC.

As for this clone: Additional DNA sequences in this sample encode the identical CDR3. The chain links TRBV7-8 to TRBJ2-7; the D gene is possibly TRBD1 (6 bases). The CDR3 totals 14 residues. V lost 4 bases, J lost 4 bases, and 14 bases lay in between. CDR1 is SGHVS, CDR2 FQNEAQ, per germline. The chain's CDR3 is CASSSDRVSYEQYF. Written as DNA, the CDR3 is TGTGCCAGCAGCTCGGACAGAGTTAGTTACGAGCAGTACTTC.

This chain joins TRBV6-5 and TRBJ2-2; D is perhaps TRBD1 (5 bases). CDR1 MNHEY and CDR2 SVGAGI come from the germline V gene. Trimming took off 2 bases at V and 5 bases at J, with 9 bases between the two ends. The CDR3 is 14 amino acids. The CDR3 region has the DNA TGTGCCAGCAGTTACACCCAGGGAACCGGGGAGCTGTTTTTT. It specifies CASSYTQGTGELFF.

The CDR3, as DNA: TGTGCCAGTAGGACAGGGTTCATGAACACTGAAGCTTTCTTT. This gives the protein CASRTGFMNTEAFF. The chain combines TRBV19 with TRBJ1-1, with 7 bases aligning to TRBD1. This CDR3 has 14 amino acids. V shed 6 bases, J shed 0 bases, and the junction held 4 bases outside the gene matches. The germline CDR1 and CDR2 sequences are LNHDA and SQIVND (reference sequence). The full variable domain, in which reference TRBV19 and TRBJ1-1 provide the parts outside the CDR3, is DGGITQSPKYLFRKEGQNVTLSCEQNLNHDAMYWYRQDPGQGLRLIYYSQIVNDFQKGDIAEGYSVSREKKESFPLTVTSAQKNPTAFYLCASRTGFMNTEAFFGQGTRLTVV.

The chain has TRBV7-2 and TRBJ2-3; tentative D call: TRBD2 (6 bases). The CDR3 spans 14 residues. Trimming stripped 5 bases from V and 7 bases from J, with 16 bases between. Germline-derived CDR1 and CDR2 are SGHTA and FQGNSA. Here the CDR3 reads CASSPRGGGNTQYF. CDR3 sequence (DNA): TGTGCCAGCAGCCCAAGAGGTGGAGGGAATACGCAGTATTTT.

This chain joins TRBV6-1 and TRBJ1-1; no reliable D call. The germline CDR1 and CDR2 sequences are MNHNS and SASEGT. There are 15 residues in the CDR3. V was clipped by 2 bases and J by 6 bases, with 16 bases between them. The CDR3 sequence is CASSEFGGVDAEAFF. CDR3 in DNA: TGTGCCAGCAGTGAATTCGGAGGTGTAGACGCTGAAGCTTTCTTT.